The present TCR beta chain was sequenced within a study of blood T cell repertoires in COVID-19. As for the study in general: The United States, Italy and Spain were the sources of the acute and convalescent COVID-19 samples.

Looked up from germline, CDR1 is SGHRS and CDR2 is YFSETQ. Trimming cost V 2 bases and J 5 bases; bases outside gene matches: 9. This CDR3 is 15 amino acids long. Produced via immunoSEQ multiplex PCR; TCRdb's table is partial and in-frame only. The repertoire includes 200,000 to 250,000 clones, around 90% of them detected once, and 10% to 14% sits in the top ten. The sequenced material came from PBMCs or T cells enriched from blood (not recorded which). The receptor was isolated from a man aged 25 to 40 who had recovered from COVID-19. This sequence joins TRBV5-1 and TRBJ2-7, with 8 bases identical to TRBD1. The CDR3 DNA follows: TGCGCCAGCAGCTTAACGGGACAGGTGGGCGACGAGCAGTACTTC. It encodes CASSLTGQVGDEQYF.